The rows below give T cell receptor beta chains drawn from one sample of a study of shared clonotypes between healthy human individuals. Produced via immunoSEQ multiplex PCR; TCRdb's table is partial and in-frame only. The top ten clones hold 0.35% to 0.5% of a sample with millions of clones, about 92% of them seen once. Specimen: naive CD4+ T cells from PBMCs. The receptors were sampled from a man between 18 and 29 years old in good health. Some clones in this sample may be carry-over from other donors' samples. Both conserved end residues are trimmed from each CDR3.

j_gene,v_gene,CDR3aa
TRBJ2-1,TRBV7-3,ASSSGLAGFNEQF
TRBJ2-1,TRBV6-6,ASRGRGFYNEQF
TRBJ1-2,TRBV9,ASSVVGEGYT
TRBJ2-3,TRBV4-3,ASSQVLIGDRRTDTQY
TRBJ2-7,TRBV28,ASSKRGQGAFREQY
TRBJ2-3,TRBV7-2,ASSLDLGASGRVSDTQY
TRBJ2-7,TRBV5-1,ASSLVSGRDEQY
TRBJ2-7,TRBV2,ASSEWGQSSYEQY
TRBJ2-3,TRBV18,ASSQTSGRDTQY
TRBJ2-5,TRBV4-3,ASSQDRTRWETQY
TRBJ2-5,TRBV5-1,ASSLQGTSGEETQY
TRBJ1-2,TRBV7-9,ASSPEGQGVGYT
TRBJ2-1,TRBV10-2,ASRWGVGYNEQF
TRBJ2-2,TRBV28,ASSFLAANTGELF
TRBJ2-2,TRBV7-9,ASSKQTGSGGELF
TRBJ2-5,TRBV28,ASSFGVTETQY
TRBJ2-4,TRBV7-8,ASSSVLAGGGNIQY
TRBJ1-1,TRBV6-1,ASSVPDRGTEAF
TRBJ1-1,TRBV28,ASSLEFGAGGTEAF
TRBJ2-7,TRBV4-1,ASSQDGSRRTYEQY
TRBJ2-7,TRBV6-5,ASSYSPGGYYEQY
TRBJ2-3,TRBV18,ASSPNPAGGSTDTQY
TRBJ1-2,TRBV6-5,ASSFESGHGYT
TRBJ1-2,TRBV4-2,ASSQGLPVYGYT
TRBJ2-2,TRBV6-1,ASKGLSNTGELF
TRBJ1-4,TRBV7-9,ASSSTGTGGNRNEKLF
TRBJ2-3,TRBV9,ASSVGAGSTDTQY
TRBJ1-1,TRBV30,ACATGTGVLSNTEAF
TRBJ1-4,TRBV19,ASSLQGALRANEKLF
TRBJ1-1,TRBV7-9,ASNPQANTEAF
TRBJ2-7,TRBV5-1,ASSFDLRGGEQY
TRBJ2-5,TRBV28,ASSLRQLETQY
TRBJ1-2,TRBV28,ASSLRNRGLGGYT
TRBJ2-7,TRBV7-2,ASSRQGEGNEQY
TRBJ1-4,TRBV29-1,SVVSATNEKLF
TRBJ2-3,TRBV30,AWSYTDTQY
TRBJ2-2,TRBV5-1,ASSSYRGTGELF
TRBJ2-2,TRBV28,ASSYPTSTSGRTNTGELF
TRBJ2-2,TRBV6-4,ASSDSRQWGTGELF
TRBJ2-7,TRBV30,AWNGDRGYEQY
TRBJ2-7,TRBV19,ATCPGDRAREQY
TRBJ2-3,TRBV5-1,ASRYLAGTDTQY
TRBJ1-5,TRBV19,ASHDGGNQPQH
TRBJ2-7,TRBV18,ASSPAAGGAGDEQY
TRBJ2-2,TRBV27,ASRPSGRSNTGELF
TRBJ2-5,TRBV5-1,ASSSGGELEETQY
TRBJ1-2,TRBV5-4,ASSLPQGGYT
TRBJ1-1,TRBV7-3,ASSPTPNTEAF
TRBJ1-1,TRBV13,ASRQSQAF
TRBJ2-2,TRBV5-4,ASSLLGGRGTGELF
TRBJ1-5,TRBV28,ASSSRGQAYQPQH
TRBJ1-2,TRBV28,ASSLSADRRNYGYT
TRBJ2-5,TRBV11-2,ASRPTVYQETQY
TRBJ2-3,TRBV6-1,ASSEGGSTDTQY
TRBJ1-1,TRBV15,ASRQGFMNTEAF
TRBJ1-2,TRBV18,ASSRLSTEHTNYGYT
TRBJ1-4,TRBV28,ASSPAGGFANEKLF